Listed below are T cell receptor beta chains from one sample, sequenced in a study of response to subunit inactivated influenza vaccine. TCRdb reprocessed the RT-PCR reads with MiXCR, giving one entry per CDR3 protein. In the table there are 610,000 or so distinct CDR3 sequences, 11% to 15% of which are singletons. The sample in question was PBMCs from blood, obtained less than 13 days after vaccination. These receptor sequences come from a middle-aged man who received an inactivated influenza vaccine. The conserved cysteine and the conserved F or W are not part of the CDR3 here. Each record gives: D gene, V gene, CDR3 protein. A D gene is named only where the DNA matches it firmly.

d_call: .; v_call: TRBV20-1; cdr3_aa: SARDWSSTDTQY
d_call: TRBD1; v_call: TRBV20-1; cdr3_aa: SAIDRVEQY
d_call: .; v_call: TRBV6-1; cdr3_aa: ASEKGMNTEAF
d_call: .; v_call: TRBV11-1; cdr3_aa: ASSSVVATSYEQY
d_call: TRBD2; v_call: TRBV14; cdr3_aa: ASSQRSGRVWNEQF
d_call: TRBD2; v_call: TRBV7-8; cdr3_aa: ASSLVVTSGGEQF
d_call: TRBD2; v_call: TRBV11-2; cdr3_aa: ASSFKQALAGGPYEQY
d_call: TRBD1; v_call: TRBV12-3/TRBV12-4; cdr3_aa: ASSGDRVPTDTQY
d_call: .; v_call: TRBV20-1; cdr3_aa: SATRDGTEAF
d_call: .; v_call: TRBV9; cdr3_aa: ASSPVHGSFETQY
d_call: TRBD1; v_call: TRBV5-1; cdr3_aa: ASSSGDSINEKLF
d_call: .; v_call: TRBV7-9; cdr3_aa: ASSSVVTYEQY
d_call: TRBD1; v_call: TRBV4-3; cdr3_aa: ASSQRTGLDEQY
d_call: .; v_call: TRBV10-3; cdr3_aa: AISAPGGQETQY
d_call: TRBD1; v_call: TRBV12-3/TRBV12-4; cdr3_aa: ASSPDRGYGYT
d_call: TRBD1; v_call: TRBV4-2; cdr3_aa: ASSQEMQGAGTGELF
d_call: .; v_call: TRBV5-1; cdr3_aa: ASSLTGSYEQY
d_call: TRBD2; v_call: TRBV11-2; cdr3_aa: ASSPDRGGLTDTQY
d_call: .; v_call: TRBV12-3/TRBV12-4; cdr3_aa: ASSLDGLTGELF
d_call: .; v_call: TRBV7-8; cdr3_aa: ASSLDGAVGGGYT
d_call: .; v_call: TRBV6-6; cdr3_aa: ASSPFDGELF
d_call: TRBD2; v_call: TRBV6-1; cdr3_aa: ASRSLAGGRETQY
d_call: .; v_call: TRBV12-3/TRBV12-4; cdr3_aa: ASSLQQGWGEQY
d_call: TRBD1; v_call: TRBV11-2; cdr3_aa: ASSQDRDPSYNEQF
d_call: .; v_call: TRBV20-1; cdr3_aa: SAQDRITDTQY
d_call: .; v_call: TRBV7-8; cdr3_aa: ASSLGRTLGTDTQY
d_call: .; v_call: TRBV7-9; cdr3_aa: ASSLSSSFPPGPIQY
d_call: TRBD2; v_call: TRBV28; cdr3_aa: ASSPRTRSYNEQF
d_call: TRBD2; v_call: TRBV14; cdr3_aa: ASRAGTSSYNEQF
d_call: TRBD2; v_call: TRBV24-1; cdr3_aa: ATSGGRGRENTGELF
d_call: TRBD1; v_call: TRBV4-1; cdr3_aa: ASSQGVYNRGLETQY
d_call: .; v_call: TRBV2; cdr3_aa: ASSGVREAYEQY
d_call: .; v_call: TRBV5-8; cdr3_aa: ASSLAEGRVEY
d_call: TRBD1; v_call: TRBV7-9; cdr3_aa: ASSLRDRGFETQY
d_call: TRBD2; v_call: TRBV3-1; cdr3_aa: ASSLLSGKAADTQY
d_call: .; v_call: TRBV7-2; cdr3_aa: ASSLGPPYEQY
d_call: .; v_call: TRBV7-9; cdr3_aa: AGVAASNGYT
d_call: .; v_call: TRBV7-2; cdr3_aa: ASSRISSGFSYNEQF
d_call: .; v_call: TRBV20-1; cdr3_aa: SARGGQSPVRLF
d_call: TRBD2; v_call: TRBV29-1; cdr3_aa: SVVMSERGDTQY
d_call: .; v_call: TRBV7-3; cdr3_aa: ASSPGSRGSQPQH
d_call: .; v_call: TRBV6-2/TRBV6-3; cdr3_aa: ASISPLEKSSYNEQF
d_call: .; v_call: TRBV28; cdr3_aa: ASSPRDYGYT
d_call: .; v_call: TRBV5-1; cdr3_aa: ASSAGDPGNTIY
d_call: .; v_call: TRBV7-2; cdr3_aa: ASRPRGGFNEQF
d_call: .; v_call: TRBV29-1; cdr3_aa: STTGADTQY
d_call: TRBD2; v_call: TRBV5-1; cdr3_aa: ASSLEGLAGSEQF
d_call: .; v_call: TRBV3-1; cdr3_aa: ASSQDFETQY
d_call: .; v_call: TRBV7-6; cdr3_aa: ASSSPTTARTDTQY
d_call: .; v_call: TRBV5-1; cdr3_aa: ASSLPGRGEKLF
d_call: .; v_call: TRBV5-1; cdr3_aa: ASSLDGRGDEQY
d_call: .; v_call: TRBV6-2/TRBV6-3; cdr3_aa: ASTRMRGFSSYEQY
d_call: TRBD1; v_call: TRBV20-1; cdr3_aa: SARAVTGREQY
d_call: .; v_call: TRBV3-1; cdr3_aa: ASSHEGNTEAF
d_call: .; v_call: TRBV10-3; cdr3_aa: ATEPTRQETQY
d_call: .; v_call: TRBV6-1; cdr3_aa: ASSERTTWRSSNQPQH
d_call: TRBD2; v_call: TRBV7-9; cdr3_aa: ASSLTLAGADEQF
d_call: .; v_call: TRBV9; cdr3_aa: ASSPSGTHYEQY
d_call: TRBD2; v_call: TRBV20-1; cdr3_aa: SAWGLAGEQY
d_call: .; v_call: TRBV15; cdr3_aa: ATSSGTYTGELF